The source of this T cell receptor (beta chain) is a study of T cell responses to AZD1222 COVID-19 vaccine (dated by TCRdb to the early 2020s). Some background on the complete study: AZD1222 recipients given second doses at about 4 weeks or at about 12 weeks were pooled, since spike-specific TCR depth and breadth were not found to differ between the two schedules. TCR sequencing covered 230 to 250 trial participants: 200 to 220 given two doses of AZD1222 and approximately 26 given two doses of MenACWY control vaccine. Enrollment into the trials was organized by age into subgroups of 18-55, 56-69 and 70-plus years, and those subgroups contained roughly 150, 30 and 60 TCR-sequenced participants, respectively. What the research found in general, with its limitations: Reportedly, almost half of the unique spike-specific TCRs recognized epitopes lying outside the regions that are mutated in the B.1.351 and B.1.1.7 variants. Conclusions about previously exposed vaccinees were limited because only six AZD1222 recipients were SARS-CoV-2 seropositive at baseline. CD4 TCRs associated with the vaccine covered the entire spike protein, and the dominant responses were in regions 160-218 and 743-854. Participants were mostly white British and included more females than males, and it was suggested by the authors that clonal diversity may have been underestimated. Because no samples from the day 14 peak response were available, repertoires could be characterized only after the peak T cell response. In the small 56-69-year group, the increase in depth fell short of significance, most likely because of low power. After two AZD1222 doses, both the breadth and the depth of spike-specific TCRs were significantly higher than at day 0 and than in MenACWY recipients.

Counted from cysteine to phenylalanine, this CDR3 has 15 amino acids. Only the CDR3 DNA stays, 45 bases, in frame from base 1. Unmatched junction bases come to 11, with V trimmed by 6 bases and J by 5 bases. CDR1 and CDR2, looked up from the germline V gene, are MDHEN and SYDVKM. The CDR3 regions of human TCRbeta chains were subjected to immunosequencing. The published analysis was carried out like this. Repertoire TCRs were matched against a reference library of SARS-CoV-2-specific TCRs generated with the MIRA antigen-specificity platform. Breadth was defined as the fraction of unique TCRs that were SARS-CoV-2-associated, and depth was defined as the fraction of total T cells that were SARS-CoV-2-associated. Using the MIRA data, every spike-specific TCR was mapped to the spike region that the TCR reacted to and assigned to either a CD4 or a CD8 class. Log10-transformed breadth and depth values were compared by one-way ANOVA with Sidak's multiple comparisons tests. TCRdb took this table from immuneACCESS and kept in-frame rearrangements with V and J called. Such tables lack part of the clones; where checked against another copy, unresolved V genes explain under half of the gap, and the rest is unexplained. The DNA gave D and trimming, while V, J and clone size come from that table. Here the sample has 68,000 or so clones; 60% to 85% occur a single time. The biggest ten clones account for around 10% of the sample.

The time point label, read with the paper, signifies: baseline before first vaccination. Vaccinee samples were obtained from the UK trials COV001 and COV002, which included a single-blind randomized controlled phase 2/3 trial of AZD1222 (ChAdOx1 nCoV-19) in healthy adults. For TCRbeta chain sequencing, PBMC samples from trial participants were taken at day 0 and at day 28 after the second dose. Concerning this clone itself: The specificity of this receptor is unknown. It has no much larger one-base neighbor in the sample; base qualities were not kept.

Recombination connected TRBV28 to TRBJ2-7; 9 bases in the middle match TRBD1. The material sequenced was peripheral blood, taken on day 0 of AZD1222 vaccination. This clonotype was obtained from an adult in good health. CDR3 loop: CASRETGTGRNEQYF. The nucleotide sequence is TGTGCCAGCAGGGAAACCGGGACAGGGCGGAACGAGCAGTACTTC.